This T cell receptor (gamma chain) was captured by sequencing in a study of intestinal T cells in coeliac disease (dated by TCRdb to about 2020). Describing the broader study: Coeliac patients were found to be much younger than controls, with mean ages of about 15 versus 50 years recorded in the TRG cohort. A second, larger TCR-gamma (TRG) cohort comprised duodenal biopsies from 33 coeliac disease patients and some 21 non-coeliac controls. Duodenal biopsies from roughly 11 coeliac disease patients and roughly 11 non-coeliac controls were included in the TCR-delta (TRD) cohort. On the study overall, not on this receptor specifically: All 20 or so biopsies in training were correctly classified by TRD kmer-based clustering, and a leave-one-out accuracy of over 75% was reported. FFPE-derived DNA was found to be relatively degraded, and loss of a proportion of TCR sequences in each sample was likely caused by this degradation. The coeliac group and the control group were significantly different in age, but an analysis split by age did not give significant classification. Of 54 biopsies, approximately 51 (approximately 94%) were correctly classified by TRG clustering, which had a reported leave-one-out accuracy of about 87%. Repeated CDR3 amino acid sequences could not be distinguished from PCR duplicates.

Genomic DNA was extracted with the QIAamp DNA FFPE tissue kit from ten 5-um FFPE scrolls per case. To test whether coeliac disease could be classified from the TCR repertoire, the study used duodenal biopsies that were formalin-fixed paraffin-embedded, fully anonymised, and surplus to diagnostic needs. No clinical or histological suspicion of coeliac disease was present in controls, and upper endoscopy was performed in controls for reflux, dyspepsia or gastritis. Notes on this clone: Its recognized antigen is unknown. Per-base qualities were not stored, and no clone one base away is much larger.

Library creation used multiplex PCR. TCRdb shows the sequencer as Ion Torrent PGM. TRG repertoires were amplified from around 0.2 ug of biopsy DNA using the LymphoTrack kit, whose primers carry Illumina adapters. TRG amplicons were purified using AMPure XP beads, were quantified on a 2100 Bioanalyzer, and were pooled equimolarly. Sequencing of TRG libraries was performed on an Ion PGM instrument. Processing in the source paper ran as follows. FastX removed reads in which more than 10% of nucleotides fell below the per-patient third-quartile quality score. Alignment of reads was performed with IMGT/HighV-QUEST so that V, D and J genes were assigned, CDR3 regions were identified and functionality was assessed. After the sequences were translated into amino acids, every sequence predicted to be non-functional was thrown out. CDR3s were broken into kmers both with and without positional annotation, kmer frequencies were analysed by PCA, and samples were clustered using each of the 1023 combinations of PCs 1-10. Classification was validated by leave-one-out cross-validation, re-optimising parameters on the remaining samples each time. Shannon diversity was calculated using the vegan R package from repeated random subsamples equal to the lowest read count. Public reads were reanalyzed in TCRdb with CATT, and rows carrying the same DNA were merged afterwards. The V and J calls, along with clone size, are taken from TCRdb and not from the paper's own processing. This sample holds 250 to 350 gamma-chain clones; 50% to 60% were observed only once. The top ten clonotypes cover approximately 70% of the sample.

The CDR3 goes from the cysteine to the phenylalanine over 14 residues. The retained sequence is limited to the CDR3, 42 bases, with the frame set at the first base. The V end gives up 0 bases and the J end 12 bases, leaving 14 bases in the junction not matched to a gene. From a lookup of the germline V gene, CDR1 and CDR2 are VINAFY and YDVSNSKD. The origin of this receptor is a human donor who served as a control with a normal duodenal biopsy, not a healthy volunteer. The rearranged chain carries TRGV5 and TRGJ1 or TRGJ2. Input material: a duodenal biopsy. CDR3 reads: CATWDRPRVIRKLF. The nucleotide sequence is TGTGCCACCTGGGACAGGCCCCGGGTTATAAGGAAACTCTTT.